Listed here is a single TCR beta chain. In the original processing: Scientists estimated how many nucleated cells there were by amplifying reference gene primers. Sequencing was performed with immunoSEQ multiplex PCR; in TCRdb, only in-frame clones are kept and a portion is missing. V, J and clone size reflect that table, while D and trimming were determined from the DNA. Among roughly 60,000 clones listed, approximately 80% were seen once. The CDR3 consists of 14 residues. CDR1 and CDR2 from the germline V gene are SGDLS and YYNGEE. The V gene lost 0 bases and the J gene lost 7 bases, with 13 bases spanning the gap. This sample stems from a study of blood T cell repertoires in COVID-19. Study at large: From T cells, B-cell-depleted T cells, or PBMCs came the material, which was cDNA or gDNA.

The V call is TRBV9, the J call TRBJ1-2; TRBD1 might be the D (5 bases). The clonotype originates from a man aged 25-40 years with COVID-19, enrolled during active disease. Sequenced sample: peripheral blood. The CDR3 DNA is TGTGCCAGCAGCGTAGACCGGGGGAGGAGTGGCTACACCTTC. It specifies CASSVDRGRSGYTF.